This T cell receptor (beta chain) is from a study of CD8 T cells in ankylosing spondylitis. Using its own MiXCR run on the 5' RACE reads, TCRdb lists one record per CDR3 protein. The table lists under 450,000 distinct CDR3 sequences, around 20% of them singletons. This clonotype has only a few counts. The target antigen is unknown. Findings and caveats of the study: Before this, some motif variants had been reported in reactive arthritis synovial fluid and blood. Peripheral blood held disease-linked clones only at relatively low frequency, and these were CD8+.

The CDR3 is 15 amino acids. V was cut by 5 bases and J by 2 bases, with 14 bases left in between. Germline CDR1 reads SEHNR; CDR2 reads FQNEAQ (reference sequence). The rearrangement links TRBV7-9 to TRBJ2-3; D is unresolved. The clonotype originates from a male donor with ankylosing spondylitis or in good health (not recorded which). The material sequenced was blood, either unsorted or a sorted T cell fraction (not recorded which). The CDR3 DNA is TGTGCCAGCAGCCCAGTGAGAGAGCCCACAGATACGCAGTATTTT. It yields the protein CASSPVREPTDTQYF.